The sequence of this TCR beta chain was determined in a study of blood T cell repertoires in COVID-19. Study as a whole: The samples span acute and convalescent COVID-19 from the United States, Italy and Spain. Sources were T cells, B-cell-depleted T cells, or PBMCs; the material itself was cDNA or gDNA.

The V gene end was trimmed by 4 bases and the J gene end by 4 bases; junction bases not matched to a gene: 3. This CDR3 has 14 amino acids. The germline CDR1 and CDR2 sequences are SGHDN and FVKESK. In the original analysis: From reference gene primer amplification, estimates of nucleated cell counts were derived. Using immunoSEQ multiplex PCR, the repertoire was profiled, and TCRdb retains in-frame clones only, with some absent. V, J and clone size reflect that table, while D and trimming were determined from the DNA. The top ten clones hold 1% to 1.5% of a sample with 300,000 or so clones, about 88% of them seen once.

The clonotype originates from a man aged 70-80 years with acute or convalescent COVID-19. Specimen: peripheral blood. The gene calls are TRBV14 and TRBJ1-3, with TRBD1 matching 8 bases. The CDR3 loop is CASSLRDRGNTIYF. The CDR3 DNA reads as TGTGCCAGCAGCCTTCGGGACAGGGGAAACACCATATATTTT.